The present TCR beta chain was sequenced within a study of beta chain features in type 1 diabetes. Study-level findings and limits: Across patients, naive, central memory and Treg TCRB repertoires exhibited apparently greater similarity than was observed across healthy donors.

The entirety of the isolated RNA underwent reverse transcription, so expressed TCRB transcripts were sequenced. An average approximately 3.5 million reads came from naive, central memory and regulatory T cell samples. Clones were sequenced by immunoSEQ multiplex PCR, and TCRdb holds only the in-frame ones, with some missing. The data contain 250,000 to 400,000 clones, 12% to 15% of them singletons. A few counts support this clone. Its antigen is not known. The length of the CDR3 is 15 residues. Trimming took off 1 base at V and 8 bases at J, with 17 bases between the two ends. Germline V lookup: CDR1 SGHAT, CDR2 FQNNGV.

The specimen was central memory CD4+ T cells from blood. The chain employs TRBV11-2 and TRBJ1-2; D unclear. The receptor was isolated from a man aged 30 to 39 in good health. The DNA of the CDR3 is TGTGCCAGCAGCTTAGGACCTGCACCCCAAGGGGGCTACACCTTC. Its translation is CASSLGPAPQGGYTF.